The text below deals with one T cell receptor (beta chain). The antigen is unknown. This sample stems from a study of cytomegalovirus exposure and HLA in healthy donors. Clones were sequenced by immunoSEQ multiplex PCR, and TCRdb holds only the in-frame ones, with some missing. The data contain roughly 56,000 clones, just under 95% of them seen just once; the ten biggest clones take up 2% to 2.5%. The study's findings and limits: In vitro assays verified that a few CMV-associated chains recognized CMV antigens specifically. A list of 150 to 200 TCR beta chains associated with cytomegalovirus was given. Reports showed the classifier diagnosing cytomegalovirus status with high specificity and sensitivity.

The sequencing input was PBMCs. The sequence derives from a man aged 18 to 29 in good health and CMV-seronegative.

Written as DNA, the CDR3 is TGTGCCAGCAGTGAGTTCGGAGGTACTGGAAACACCATATATTTT. This translates into CASSEFGGTGNTIYF. The chain joins TRBV6-1 to TRBJ1-3, with D hard to call. There are 15 residues in the CDR3. V dropped 3 bases and J dropped 2 bases, with 11 bases sitting between them. In germline, CDR1 is MNHNS, CDR2 SASEGT.